These 29 T cell receptor beta chains were all obtained from the same sample, sequenced in a study of blood T cell repertoires in COVID-19. Assay: immunoSEQ multiplex PCR; the TCRdb copy retains only in-frame clones and omits some. The data hold fewer than 150,000 clones, with around 83% observed a single time. Material: PBMCs or T cells enriched from blood (not recorded which). The receptor set was obtained from a man aged 25-40 years who had recovered from COVID-19.

The chain is built from TRBV3-1 (or the pseudogene TRBV3-2) and TRBJ2-1; 9 bases are a match to TRBD2. V shed 1 base, J shed 7 bases, and the junction held 8 bases outside the gene matches. Germline V gene lookup returns CDR1 LGHDT and CDR2 YNNKEL (reference sequence). The CDR3 contains 16 residues. CDR3 amino acids: CASSQGLLAGFNEQFF. The DNA of the CDR3 is TGTGCCAGCAGCCAAGGTCTTCTAGCGGGATTTAATGAGCAGTTCTTC.

The chain is built from TRBV7-7 and TRBJ2-1; D may be TRBD2 (6 bases). This CDR3 has 18 residues. Germline loops: CDR1 SSHAT, CDR2 FNYEAQ (reference sequence). The V end lost 5 bases, the J end lost 2 bases, and 22 bases lay between the germline ends. The CDR3 bases are TGTGCCAGCAGCCGAAACCCCAAGGGCGGGACCGCCTACAATGAGCAGTTCTTC. Its translation: CASSRNPKGGTAYNEQFF. Combining the CDR3 with reference TRBV7-7 and TRBJ2-1 gives the whole variable domain GAGVSQSPRYKVTKRGQDVTLRCDPISSHATLYWYQQALGQGPEFLTYFNYEAQPDKSGLPSDRFSAERPEGSISTLTIQRTEQRDSAMYRCASSRNPKGGTAYNEQFFGPGTRLTVL.

This chain joins TRBV11-2 and TRBJ2-7; D may be TRBD2 (5 bases). Germline V gene lookup returns CDR1 SGHAT and CDR2 FQNNGV. Trimming removed 1 base from V and 0 bases from J, with 10 bases in between. The CDR3 is made up of 15 amino acids. In DNA form, the CDR3 reads TGTGCCAGCAGCTTAGCGGGGTCCCACTCCTACGAGCAGTACGTC. It yields the protein CASSLAGSHSYEQYV.

The rearrangement links TRBV7-3 to TRBJ2-2; D is unclear. Trimming pared 1 base from V and 3 bases from J, leaving 27 bases between. Germline-derived CDR1 and CDR2 are SGHTA and FQGTGA. The CDR3 is 21 amino acids. The CDR3 here is CASSLIILPMLSFRDTGELFF. The CDR3 nucleotides read TGTGCCAGCAGCTTAATAATCTTACCGATGTTGTCTTTCCGGGACACCGGGGAGCTGTTTTTT.

The chain employs TRBV23-1 and TRBJ1-5; a weak D match, TRBD1 (6 bases). Being an ORF, TRBV23-1 has a function that is uncertain. Trimming removed 3 bases at V and 3 bases at J, with 9 bases between. CDR3 length equals 14 residues. The DNA for the CDR3 is TGCGCCAGCAGTCACAGGACAGTCAATCAGCCCCAGCATTTT. Protein product: CASSHRTVNQPQHF.

The V and J genes are TRBV6-5 and TRBJ1-1, with a weak D call TRBD1 (5 bases). V gave up 3 bases and J gave up 1 base, with 12 bases separating them. Germline V gene sequence: CDR1 MNHEY, CDR2 SVGAGI. The CDR3 totals 15 residues. The CDR3 spells CASSYGGGRNTEAFF. The CDR3 nucleotides read TGTGCCAGCAGTTATGGCGGGGGGAGGAACACTGAAGCTTTCTTT.

This chain joins TRBV27 and TRBJ2-1; 11 bases align to TRBD1. Germline V gene data show CDR1 as MNHEY and CDR2 as SMNVEV (reference sequence). The ends lost 4 bases at V and 4 bases at J; junction bases unmatched: 15. This CDR3 comprises 19 residues. In nucleotides, the CDR3 is TGTGCCAGCAGTTCTTCCCCTCCCGGGACAGGGGGACTTTACAATGAGCAGTTCTTC. It codes for CASSSSPPGTGGLYNEQFF.

V and J are TRBV19 and TRBJ1-4; perhaps TRBD1 as D (6 bases). The length of the CDR3 is 16 residues. Germline values: CDR1 LNHDA, CDR2 SQIVND (reference sequence). Trimming left V 7 bases short and J 4 bases short, with 19 bases between. CDR3 DNA: TGTGCCAGTAATCCCCTTGGGGGACACGGTAATGAAAAACTGTTTTTT. This sequence encodes CASNPLGGHGNEKLFF.

The rearrangement uses TRBV19 and TRBJ1-2; no clear D gene. Germline assignment: CDR1 LNHDA and CDR2 SQIVND (reference sequence). Trimming took 3 bases from V and 2 from J, leaving 13 bases between them. The CDR3 is 15 amino acids. The CDR3 protein is CASSIGGGTNYGYTF. The DNA of the CDR3 is TGTGCCAGTAGTATTGGTGGCGGAACGAACTATGGCTACACCTTC.

This rearrangement joins TRBV7-9 to TRBJ1-1; D is unresolved. V lost 2 bases to trimming and J lost 2 bases, with 12 bases between them. The CDR3 runs to 15 residues. Germline-derived CDR1 and CDR2 are SEHNR and FQNEAQ (reference sequence). In DNA form, the CDR3 reads TGTGCCAGCAGCTTAATAATAGCAGATAACACTGAAGCTTTCTTT. Its protein product is CASSLIIADNTEAFF.

The chain combines TRBV30 with TRBJ2-7, with D hard to call. CDR3 length: 13 residues. Germline CDR1 and CDR2: GTSNPN and SVGIG (reference sequence). The V and J ends lost 0 bases and 6 bases respectively, with 12 bases between them. The CDR3: CAWSVYLTREQYF. The CDR3 DNA reads TGTGCCTGGAGTGTTTATCTAACGCGCGAGCAGTACTTC.

The chain has TRBV2 and TRBJ2-1; the match to TRBD2 covers 10 bases. V dropped 4 bases and J dropped 6; count of bases not matched to a gene: 6. The CDR3 consists of 15 residues. Germline-derived CDR1 and CDR2 are SNHLY and FYNNEI. CDR3 protein: CASSVEAGGPNEQFF. CDR3 bases: TGTGCCAGCAGTGTTGAAGCGGGGGGGCCCAATGAGCAGTTCTTC. Full variable domain (remainder filled in from reference TRBV2 and TRBJ2-1): EPEVTQTPSHQVTQMGQEVILRCVPISNHLYFYWYRQILGQKVEFLVSFYNNEISEKSEIFDDQFSVERPDGSNFTLKIRSTKLEDSAMYFCASSVEAGGPNEQFFGPGTRLTVL.

The chain combines TRBV11-1 with TRBJ1-1; D is perhaps TRBD1 (5 bases). The CDR3 spans 15 residues. V was cut by 5 bases and J by 3 bases, with 16 bases left in between. In germline, CDR1 is SGHAT, CDR2 FQDESV (reference sequence). The CDR3 here is CASSRSWGEDTEAFF. The CDR3 nucleotides are TGTGCCAGCAGCCGGAGTTGGGGGGAGGACACTGAAGCTTTCTTT.

The genes are TRBV5-1 and TRBJ1-1; TRBD1 is a possible D gene (5 bases). The CDR3 runs 15 residues. V was clipped by 4 bases and J by 11 bases, with 24 bases between them. CDR1 and CDR2 (germline): SGHRS, YFSETQ. The CDR3 DNA sequence: TGCGCCAGCAGCGATATGACAGCCGAGGTCGGAGCGGCTTTCTTT. It yields the protein CASSDMTAEVGAAFF.

The chain has TRBV6-1 and TRBJ2-3; TRBD2 matches at 7 bases. CDR1 MNHNS and CDR2 SASEGT come from the germline V gene. The trim removed 3 bases at V and 3 bases at J, leaving 9 bases unmatched. CDR3 size: 16 residues. CDR3 region: CASSERWEGQTDTQYF. The DNA of the CDR3 is TGTGCCAGCAGTGAGAGGTGGGAGGGCCAGACAGATACGCAGTATTTT.

V gene TRBV7-9 combines with J gene TRBJ2-3; TRBD2 aligns across 8 bases. V was pared by 5 bases and J by 0 bases, with 16 bases of the junction left unmatched. Looked up from germline, CDR1 is SEHNR and CDR2 is FQNEAQ (reference sequence). CDR3 size: 19 residues. The DNA for the CDR3 is TGTGCCAGCAGCCCTACTTTGGGACTAGTACTCCCTAGCACAGATACGCAGTATTTT. Residues: CASSPTLGLVLPSTDTQYF.

The genes are TRBV4-1 and TRBJ2-2; no reliable D call. In germline, CDR1 is MGHRA, CDR2 YSYEKL. Between the trimmed V and J ends, which lost 1 base and 1 base, there was a span of 7 bases. This CDR3 has 15 amino acids. This chain's CDR3 is CASSQGSMNTGELFF. The DNA for the CDR3 is TGCGCCAGCAGCCAAGGAAGCATGAACACCGGGGAGCTGTTTTTT.

This sequence joins TRBV2 and TRBJ2-3, with 8 bases that match TRBD2. The CDR3 runs to 17 residues. Losses at the gene ends were 6 bases for V and 1 base for J; bases not matched to a gene: 12. Germline assignment: CDR1 SNHLY and CDR2 FYNNEI. The CDR3: CASSGTTGRGGTDTQYF. The CDR3, as DNA: TGTGCCAGCAGCGGAACGACTGGGCGGGGGGGCACAGATACGCAGTATTTT.

This clone was recorded once. J is TRBJ2-1 and V is TRBV19, with 11 bases aligning to TRBD1. Germline V gene data show CDR1 as LNHDA and CDR2 as SQIVND (reference sequence). V dropped 5 bases and J dropped 4; count of bases not matched to a gene: 7. The CDR3 sequence is 16 residues long. The CDR3 DNA reads as TGTGCCAGTAGTGACGGACAGGGGGCGAGATACAATGAGCAGTTCTTC. It is translated as CASSDGQGARYNEQFF. The whole variable domain, filled in from reference TRBV19 and TRBJ2-1, reads DGGITQSPKYLFRKEGQNVTLSCEQNLNHDAMYWYRQDPGQGLRLIYYSQIVNDFQKGDIAEGYSVSREKKESFPLTVTSAQKNPTAFYLCASSDGQGARYNEQFFGPGTRLTVL.

The V and J genes are TRBV2 and TRBJ1-3; 9 nucleotides line up with TRBD1. The CDR3 is 15 amino acids. Germline CDR1 reads SNHLY; CDR2 reads FYNNEI. V was pared by 8 bases and J by 1 base, with 6 bases of the junction left unmatched. The chain's CDR3 is CASGPGTGSGNTIYF. As DNA, the CDR3 is TGTGCCAGCGGGCCCGGGACAGGGTCTGGAAACACCATATATTTT.

J is TRBJ1-1 and V is TRBV20-1; unclear D gene. Looked up from germline, CDR1 is DFQATT and CDR2 is SNEGSKA (reference sequence). The V end was cut by 3 bases, the J end by 0 bases, with 11 bases between. This CDR3 region has 14 residues. The CDR3 sequence is CSASPQIMNTEAFF. The CDR3 bases are TGCAGTGCTAGTCCCCAGATCATGAACACTGAAGCTTTCTTT.

This sequence joins TRBV7-1 and TRBJ2-1, with 14 bases lining up with TRBD2. TRBV7-1 is reported as an ORF; its role is uncertain. J lost 0 bases, V lost 3 bases, and 22 bases had no gene match. This CDR3 is built from 24 residues. Written as DNA, the CDR3 is TGTGCCAGCAGCTCGTCGGGAAGGGGGCAAGAGACTAGCGGGAGGGTAAGCTCCTACAATGAGCAGTTCTTC. It specifies CASSSSGRGQETSGRVSSYNEQFF.

The rearrangement links TRBV5-1 to TRBJ2-2, with no clear D. Germline V lookup: CDR1 SGHRS, CDR2 YFSETQ. The CDR3 runs 15 residues. Trimming stripped 1 base from V and 1 base from J, with 8 bases between. CDR3 sequence (DNA): TGCGCCAGCAGCTTGATGGCGGAGAACACCGGGGAGCTGTTTTTT. Its protein is CASSLMAENTGELFF.

CDR3: CATSSPQGSTEAFF. In DNA form, the CDR3 reads TGTGCCACCAGCAGCCCACAGGGTTCCACTGAAGCTTTCTTT. This rearrangement joins TRBV15 to TRBJ1-1; D is perhaps TRBD1 (6 bases). The CDR3 is 14 amino acids. The germline CDR1 and CDR2 sequences are LNHNV and YYDKDF (reference sequence). V was clipped by 3 bases and J by 4 bases, with 12 bases between them.

This chain joins TRBV3-1 (or the pseudogene TRBV3-2) and TRBJ2-2; no clear D gene. The CDR3 spans 15 residues. Germline CDR1 and CDR2: LGHDT and YNNKEL (reference sequence). V lost 2 bases to trimming and J lost 6 bases, with 13 bases between them. CDR3 sequence (DNA): TGTGCCAGCAGCCAAACGACTGAGGCCCCCGGGGAGCTGTTTTTT. This translates into CASSQTTEAPGELFF.

The J gene is TRBJ2-3, the V gene TRBV14, with D possibly matching TRBD2 (6 bases). V was shortened by 0 bases and J by 7 bases, with 20 bases between the two germline ends. The CDR3 extends over 17 amino acids. Germline CDR1 SGHDN, CDR2 FVKESK. CDR3: CASSQEVIFASEYTQYF. Here the CDR3 DNA reads TGTGCCAGCAGCCAAGAAGTCATATTCGCTAGCGAATATACGCAGTATTTT.

The chain combines TRBV6-5 with TRBJ1-2; D ambiguous. The germline V gene has CDR1 MNHEY and CDR2 SVGAGI. V was trimmed by 5 bases and J by 6 bases, leaving 10 bases between them. The CDR3 is 12 residues long. The CDR3 DNA sequence: TGTGCCAGCAGTCCAGAGGCTCATGGCTACACCTTC. It yields the protein CASSPEAHGYTF.

This sequence joins TRBV4-1 and TRBJ1-1, with D tentatively TRBD1 (5 bases). The CDR3 covers 14 residues. Germline V gives CDR1 MGHRA, CDR2 YSYEKL. The V end lost 2 bases, the J end lost 4 bases, and 11 bases lay between the germline ends. The CDR3 spells CASSQSGASTEAFF. CDR3 nucleotides: TGCGCCAGCAGCCAAAGCGGGGCGAGCACTGAAGCTTTCTTT.

J is TRBJ2-1 and V is TRBV6-2 or TRBV6-3; 15 nucleotides align to TRBD2. The germline gives CDR1 MNHEY, CDR2 SVGEGT. The J segment lost 8 bases and the V segment lost 6 bases, leaving 11 bases of the junction unmatched. This CDR3 has 17 residues. The CDR3, as DNA: TGTGCCAGCAGCGGACTAGCGGGGGGGCCTGGAAGGGATGAGCAGTTCTTC. Translating it yields CASSGLAGGPGRDEQFF.